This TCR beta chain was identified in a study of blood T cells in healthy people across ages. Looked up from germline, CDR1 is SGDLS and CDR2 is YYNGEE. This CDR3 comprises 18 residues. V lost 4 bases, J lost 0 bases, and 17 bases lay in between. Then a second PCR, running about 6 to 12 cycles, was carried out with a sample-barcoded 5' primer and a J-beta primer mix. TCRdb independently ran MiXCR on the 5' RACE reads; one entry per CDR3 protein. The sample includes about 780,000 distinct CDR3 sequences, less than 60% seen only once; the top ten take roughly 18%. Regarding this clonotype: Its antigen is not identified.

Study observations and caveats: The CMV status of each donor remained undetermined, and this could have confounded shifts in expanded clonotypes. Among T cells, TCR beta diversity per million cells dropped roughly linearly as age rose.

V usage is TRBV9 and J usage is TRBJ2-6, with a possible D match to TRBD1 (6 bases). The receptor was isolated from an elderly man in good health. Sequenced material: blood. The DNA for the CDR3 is TGTGCCAGCAGCCCAGGGGCTACTCTACTCTCTGGGGCCAACGTCCTGACTTTC. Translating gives CASSPGATLLSGANVLTF. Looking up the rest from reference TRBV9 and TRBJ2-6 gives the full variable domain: DSGVTQTPKHLITATGQRVTLRCSPRSGDLSVYWYQQSLDQGLQFLIQYYNGEERAKGNILERFSAQQFPDLHSELNLSSLELGDSALYFCASSPGATLLSGANVLTFGAGSRLTVL.